Below, one T cell receptor (beta chain) is given with its context. Its antigen is as yet unknown. From germline, CDR1 is SNHLY and CDR2 FYNNEI. This CDR3 spans 12 amino acids. V was shortened by 1 base and J by 11 bases, with 11 bases between the two germline ends. Measured with immunoSEQ multiplex PCR; TCRdb has only the in-frame clones, and not every one. This repertoire shows 100,000 to 150,000 clones, around 92% found once; its top ten account for over 7.5%. The data were obtained in a study of T cell responses to AZD1222 COVID-19 vaccine. Findings and limits, study-wide: Mapped onto spike, vaccine-associated CD4 TCRs spanned it and were dominant at 160-218 and 743-854. In a largely white British group with more females than males, clonal diversity was possibly underestimated.

The receptor's source is an adult who received the AZD1222 COVID-19 vaccine. The chain couples TRBV2 to TRBJ1-1; no clear D. The source was peripheral blood, collected 28 days after the second AZD1222 dose. CDR3 nucleotides: TGTGCCAGCAGTGAAGAAGGAAGGTTCGCTTTCTTT. Protein product: CASSEEGRFAFF.